Listed here are 19 T cell receptor beta chains from one sample, sequenced in a study of blood T cells in healthy people across ages. It was with a sample-barcoded 5' primer and a J-beta primer mix that a second PCR of roughly 7 to 12 cycles was run. TCRdb independently ran MiXCR on the 5' RACE reads; one entry per CDR3 protein. Seen here are roughly 1,800,000 distinct CDR3 sequences, around half observed once, and the top ten hold about 2.1%. The sample consisted of blood. The source of these receptors is a woman in her 40s in good health.

The rearrangement uses TRBV5-1 and TRBJ2-5, with D possibly being TRBD1 or TRBD2 (5 bases each). Germline CDR1 reads SGHRS; CDR2 reads YFSETQ. The V end was cut by 1 base, the J end by 5 bases, with 12 bases between. The CDR3 extends over 14 amino acids. The CDR3 DNA reads as TGCGCCAGCAGCTTGAACTGGGGGACGGAGACCCAGTACTTC. It yields the protein CASSLNWGTETQYF.

Only a few counts were recorded for this clonotype. The genes are TRBV9 and TRBJ1-2; D call uncertain. The CDR3 consists of 14 residues. Germline V CDR1 and CDR2: SGDLS, YYNGEE. V was clipped by 0 bases and J by 6 bases, with 12 bases between them. The CDR3 here is CASSVEASLDGYTF. Here the CDR3 DNA reads TGTGCCAGCAGCGTAGAGGCCTCGTTGGATGGCTACACCTTC.

This rearrangement joins TRBV3-1 to TRBJ2-1, with unresolved D. Germline V CDR1 and CDR2: LGHDT, YNNKEL (reference sequence). V was pared by 4 bases and J by 0 bases, with 10 bases between. This CDR3 has 15 amino acids. The CDR3: CASSPAQSSYNEQFF. In DNA, the CDR3 is TGTGCCAGCAGCCCCGCGCAGAGCTCCTACAATGAGCAGTTCTTC.

V usage is TRBV29-1 and J usage is TRBJ1-2; TRBD1 matches 9 bases. The CDR3 length is 17 residues. Trimming removed 0 bases from V and 0 bases from J; junction bases left unmatched: 8. Germline lookup yields CDR1 SQVTM and CDR2 ANQGSEA. CDR3 region: CSVEEWGQGPANYGYTF. CDR3 sequence (DNA): TGCAGCGTTGAAGAATGGGGACAGGGACCAGCTAACTATGGCTACACCTTC.

The chain recombines TRBV7-2 with TRBJ2-7, with TRBD2 identical over 8 bases. The CDR3 spans 15 residues. The germline gives CDR1 SGHTA, CDR2 FQGNSA. V shed 0 bases, J shed 2 bases, and the junction held 3 bases outside the gene matches. In DNA form, the CDR3 reads TGTGCCAGCAGCTTAGCTCGGGGGGGGGCCTACGAGCAGTACTTC. Protein: CASSLARGGAYEQYF.

The V gene is TRBV5-1, the J gene TRBJ2-7; no clear D. V was clipped by 1 base and J by 5 bases, with 16 bases between them. The CDR3 sequence is 15 residues long. CDR1 SGHRS and CDR2 YFSETQ come from the germline V gene. The DNA for the CDR3 is TGCGCCAGCAGCTTGATTCAGAGCACGGCCCACGAGCAGTACTTC. Protein sequence: CASSLIQSTAHEQYF.

This clonotype was seen a handful of times. The chain has TRBV6-2 or TRBV6-3 and TRBJ2-1; possible D gene TRBD1, 5 bases. The CDR3 consists of 12 residues. Germline V gene sequence: CDR1 MNHEY, CDR2 SVGEGT. With 0 bases removed from V and 14 bases from J, the gap between germline ends came to 11 bases. CDR3 region: CASSYSRQWEFF. The CDR3 coding sequence is TGTGCCAGCAGTTACTCCAGACAGTGGGAGTTCTTC.

The chain recombines TRBV7-8 with TRBJ2-7; D call uncertain. The assigned J gene may be wrong: the sequence end matches TRBJ2-5 better. CDR3 length: 14 amino acids. CDR1 and CDR2 (germline): SGHVS, FQNEAQ. The CDR3 spells CASSITRHGETQYF. Here the CDR3 DNA reads TGTGCCAGCAGCATAACACGCCACGGGGAGACCCAGTACTTC.

The gene calls are TRBV27 and TRBJ1-5; no definite D call. The CDR3 is 14 residues long. Per the germline V gene, CDR1 is MNHEY and CDR2 is SMNVEV (reference sequence). V lost 5 bases, J lost 0 bases, and 8 bases lay in between. CDR3 nucleotide sequence: TGTGCCAGCAGTCTTAAATATAGCAATCAGCCCCAGCATTTT. It specifies CASSLKYSNQPQHF.

The rearrangement uses TRBV11-2 and TRBJ2-1, with 7 bases identical to TRBD1. Germline trimming cut 4 bases from V and 1 base from J; bases unmatched to any gene: 10. The CDR3 is made up of 17 amino acids. CDR1 is SGHAT, CDR2 FQNNGV, per germline. The CDR3 DNA reads TGTGCCAGCAGCTCCTATTACAGGGGACATTCCTACAATGAGCAGTTCTTC. Residues: CASSSYYRGHSYNEQFF.

This clonotype was observed a few times. The V call is TRBV28, the J call TRBJ2-7; 7 nucleotides line up with TRBD1. The CDR3 contains 15 residues. CDR1 and CDR2 (germline): MDHEN, SYDVKM. V shed 6 bases and J 1 base; nucleotides not matched to a gene: 9. In DNA, the CDR3 is TGTGCCAGCAGGGTACACAGGGGATCTTCCTACGAGCAGTACTTC. It encodes CASRVHRGSSYEQYF.

The chain has TRBV6-5 and TRBJ2-1, with 8 bases fitting TRBD1. V was pared by 2 bases and J by 10 bases, with 19 bases of the junction left unmatched. Germline V gene sequence: CDR1 MNHEY, CDR2 SVGAGI. The CDR3 is made up of 18 amino acids. This CDR3 is CASSYPDRARSTIEEQFF. CDR3 DNA sequence: TGTGCCAGCAGTTACCCGGACAGGGCCAGATCTACAATCGAGGAGCAGTTCTTC.

The V call is TRBV6-5, the J call TRBJ2-7; 9 bases are shared with TRBD1. V dropped 0 bases and J dropped 5; count of bases not matched to a gene: 5. Germline CDR1 MNHEY, CDR2 SVGAGI. The CDR3 covers 15 residues. The CDR3 DNA sequence: TGTGCCAGCAGTTACTCGAACAGGGGGCGTGACGAGCAGTACTTC. Protein sequence: CASSYSNRGRDEQYF.

This clonotype was seen only a few times. This sequence joins TRBV18 and TRBJ2-7; tentatively, D is TRBD2 (5 bases). The V end was cut by 5 bases, the J end by 0 bases, with 11 bases between. From germline, CDR1 is KGHSH and CDR2 LQKENI. CDR3 length: 14 amino acids. The DNA of the CDR3 is TGTGCCAGCTCAGCGGCCCGGGACTCCTACGAGCAGTACTTC. This sequence encodes CASSAARDSYEQYF.

The chain's CDR3 is CASSQRLAGAYNEQFF. The DNA of the CDR3 is TGCGCCAGCAGCCAAAGACTAGCGGGGGCTTACAATGAGCAGTTCTTC. The rearrangement links TRBV4-1 to TRBJ2-1; the match to TRBD2 covers 12 bases. The CDR3 spans 16 residues. V lost 2 bases to trimming and J lost 4 bases; unmatched junction nucleotides: 3. Per germline, CDR1 MGHRA and CDR2 YSYEKL.

The J gene is TRBJ1-2, the V gene TRBV20-1; no clear D gene. V was shortened by 5 bases and J by 4 bases, with 14 bases between the two germline ends. Germline CDR1 and CDR2: DFQATT and SNEGSKA (reference sequence). The CDR3 loop spans 13 amino acids. The CDR3 bases are TGCAGTGCTCAGGACGGATTCACCTATGGCTACACCTTC. Protein product: CSAQDGFTYGYTF.

J is TRBJ1-2 and V is TRBV27; 7 positions agree with TRBD1. The trim removed 5 bases at V and 5 bases at J, leaving 5 bases unmatched. Germline V CDR1 and CDR2: MNHEY, SMNVEV (reference sequence). This CDR3 has 13 amino acids. The CDR3 is CASSKGAAYGYTF. In DNA form, the CDR3 reads TGTGCCAGCAGTAAGGGGGCCGCTTATGGCTACACCTTC.

The V gene is TRBV27, the J gene TRBJ1-2, with a possible D match to TRBD1 (6 bases). The CDR3 runs to 13 residues. Germline CDR1 and CDR2: MNHEY and SMNVEV (reference sequence). Trimming took off 2 bases at V and 7 bases at J, with 11 bases between the two ends. CDR3 nucleotides: TGTGCCAGCAGTTTAACAGGGTACAGTGGCTACACCTTC. It specifies CASSLTGYSGYTF.

The rearrangement joins TRBV5-1 to TRBJ1-6, with D hard to call. The CDR3 covers 14 residues. V was cut by 0 bases and J by 3 bases, with 4 bases left in between. Germline CDR1 SGHRS, CDR2 YFSETQ. CDR3 nucleotides: TGCGCCAGCAGCTTGGACGGCTATAATTCACCCCTCCACTTT. It specifies CASSLDGYNSPLHF.